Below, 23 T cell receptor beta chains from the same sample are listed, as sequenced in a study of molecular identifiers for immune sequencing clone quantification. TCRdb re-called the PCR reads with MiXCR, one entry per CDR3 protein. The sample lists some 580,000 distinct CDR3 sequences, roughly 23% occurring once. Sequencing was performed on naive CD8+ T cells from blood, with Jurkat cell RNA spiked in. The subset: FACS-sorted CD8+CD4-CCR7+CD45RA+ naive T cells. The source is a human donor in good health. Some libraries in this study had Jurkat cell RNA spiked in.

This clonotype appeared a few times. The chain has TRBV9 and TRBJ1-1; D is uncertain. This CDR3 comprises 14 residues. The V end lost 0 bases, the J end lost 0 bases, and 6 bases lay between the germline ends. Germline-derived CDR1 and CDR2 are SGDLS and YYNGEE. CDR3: CASSVDYMNTEAFF. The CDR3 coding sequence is TGTGCCAGCAGCGTAGACTACATGAACACTGAAGCTTTCTTT. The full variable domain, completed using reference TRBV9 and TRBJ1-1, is DSGVTQTPKHLITATGQRVTLRCSPRSGDLSVYWYQQSLDQGLQFLIQYYNGEERAKGNILERFSAQQFPDLHSELNLSSLELGDSALYFCASSVDYMNTEAFFGQGTRLTVV.

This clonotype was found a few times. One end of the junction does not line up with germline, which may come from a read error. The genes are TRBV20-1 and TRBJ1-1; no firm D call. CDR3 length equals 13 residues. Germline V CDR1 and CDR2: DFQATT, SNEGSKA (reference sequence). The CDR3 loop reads CGAREGKNTEAFF. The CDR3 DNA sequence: TGCGGTGCTAGAGAGGGCAAGAACACTGAAGCTTTCTTT.

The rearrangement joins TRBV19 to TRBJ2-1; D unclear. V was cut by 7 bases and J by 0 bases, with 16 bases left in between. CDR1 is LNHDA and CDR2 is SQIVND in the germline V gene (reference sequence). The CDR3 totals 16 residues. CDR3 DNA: TGTGCCAGTAAAATCGGTACCAGAGGCTCCTACAATGAGCAGTTCTTC. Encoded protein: CASKIGTRGSYNEQFF.

The CDR3 nucleotides are TGTGCCAGCAGTTGGACGACAGAGCACACCGGGGAGCTGTTTTTT. It encodes CASSWTTEHTGELFF. V is TRBV2 and J is TRBJ2-2; D possibly corresponds to TRBD1 (5 bases). Trimming took off 5 bases at V and 3 bases at J, with 13 bases between the two ends. Germline lookup yields CDR1 SNHLY and CDR2 FYNNEI. The CDR3 totals 15 residues. The variable domain in full, with the rest retrieved from reference TRBV2 and TRBJ2-2, is EPEVTQTPSHQVTQMGQEVILRCVPISNHLYFYWYRQILGQKVEFLVSFYNNEISEKSEIFDDQFSVERPDGSNFTLKIRSTKLEDSAMYFCASSWTTEHTGELFFGEGSRLTVL.

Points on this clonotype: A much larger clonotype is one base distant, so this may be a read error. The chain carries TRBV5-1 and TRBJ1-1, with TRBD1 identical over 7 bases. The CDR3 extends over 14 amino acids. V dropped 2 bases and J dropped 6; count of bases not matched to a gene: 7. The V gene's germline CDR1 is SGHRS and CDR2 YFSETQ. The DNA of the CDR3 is TGCGCCAGCAGCTTATCCAGGGGGTACGCTGAAGCTTTCTTT. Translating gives CASSLSRGYAEAFF. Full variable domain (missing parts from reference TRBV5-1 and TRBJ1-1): KAGVTQTPRYLIKTRGQQVTLSCSPISGHRSVSWYQQTPGQGLQFLFEYFSETQRNKGNFPGRFSGRQFSNSRSEMNVSTLELGDSALYLCASSLSRGYAEAFFGQGTRLTVV.

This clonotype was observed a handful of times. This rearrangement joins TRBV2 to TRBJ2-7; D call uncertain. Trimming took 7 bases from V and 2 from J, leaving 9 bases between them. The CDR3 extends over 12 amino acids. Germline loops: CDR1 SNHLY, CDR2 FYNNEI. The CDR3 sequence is CASIQLTYEQYF. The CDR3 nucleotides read TGTGCCAGCATACAGCTCACCTACGAGCAGTACTTC.

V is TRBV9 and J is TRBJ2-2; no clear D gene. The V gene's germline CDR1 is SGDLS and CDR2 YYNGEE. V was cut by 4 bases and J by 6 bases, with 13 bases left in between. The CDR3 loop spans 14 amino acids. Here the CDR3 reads CASSHSDVAGELFF. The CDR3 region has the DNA TGTGCCAGCAGCCACTCGGACGTTGCCGGGGAGCTGTTTTTT.

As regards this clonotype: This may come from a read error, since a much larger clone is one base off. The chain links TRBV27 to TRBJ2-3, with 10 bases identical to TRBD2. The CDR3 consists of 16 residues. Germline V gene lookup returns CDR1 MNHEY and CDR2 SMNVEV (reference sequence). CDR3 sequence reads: CASSLSSGSPTGTQYF. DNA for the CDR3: TGTGCCAGCAGTTTGTCTAGCGGGAGCCCCACAGGTACGCAGTATTTT.

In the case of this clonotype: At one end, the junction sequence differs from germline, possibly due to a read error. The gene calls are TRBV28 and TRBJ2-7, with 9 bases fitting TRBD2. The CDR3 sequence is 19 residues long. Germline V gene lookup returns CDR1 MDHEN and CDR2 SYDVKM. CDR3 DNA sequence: TGTGCCAGCAGTTTATCAGGCCTCGCGGGAGGGTTACGCTCCTCCGAGCCGTACTTC. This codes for CASSLSGLAGGLRSSEPYF.

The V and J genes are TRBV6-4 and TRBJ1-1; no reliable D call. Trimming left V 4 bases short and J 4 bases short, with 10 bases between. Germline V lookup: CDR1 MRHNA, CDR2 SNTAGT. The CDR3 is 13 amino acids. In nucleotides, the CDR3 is TGTGCCAGCAGTGGGAATAGAATCACTGAAGCTTTCTTT. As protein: CASSGNRITEAFF.

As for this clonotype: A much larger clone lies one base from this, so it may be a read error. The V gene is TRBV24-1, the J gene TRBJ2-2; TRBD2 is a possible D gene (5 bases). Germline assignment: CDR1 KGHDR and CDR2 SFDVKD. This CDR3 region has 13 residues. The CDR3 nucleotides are TGTGCCACCAGGGGCGCGAACACCGGGGAGCTGTCTTTT. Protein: CATRGANTGELSF.

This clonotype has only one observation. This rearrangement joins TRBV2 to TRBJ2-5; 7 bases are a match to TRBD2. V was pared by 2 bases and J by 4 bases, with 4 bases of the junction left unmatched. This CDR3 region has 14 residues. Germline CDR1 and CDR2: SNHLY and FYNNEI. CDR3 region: CASSERDYIETQYF. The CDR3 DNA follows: TGTGCCAGCAGTGAAAGGGACTACATAGAGACCCAGTACTTC.

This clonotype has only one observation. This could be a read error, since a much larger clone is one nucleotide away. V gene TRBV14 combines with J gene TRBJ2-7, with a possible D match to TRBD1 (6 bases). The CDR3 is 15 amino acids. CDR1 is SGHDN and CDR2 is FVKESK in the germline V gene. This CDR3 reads CASSLSGTWPYGQYF. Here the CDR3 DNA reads TGTGCCAGCAGCCTTTCCGGGACATGGCCCTACGGGCAGTACTTC.

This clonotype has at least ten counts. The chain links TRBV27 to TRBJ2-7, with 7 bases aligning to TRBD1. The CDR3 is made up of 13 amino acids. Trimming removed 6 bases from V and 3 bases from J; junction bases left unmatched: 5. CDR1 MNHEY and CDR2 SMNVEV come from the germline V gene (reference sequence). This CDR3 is CASRPGQSYEQYF. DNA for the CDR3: TGTGCCAGCAGACCGGGACAGAGCTACGAGCAGTACTTC.

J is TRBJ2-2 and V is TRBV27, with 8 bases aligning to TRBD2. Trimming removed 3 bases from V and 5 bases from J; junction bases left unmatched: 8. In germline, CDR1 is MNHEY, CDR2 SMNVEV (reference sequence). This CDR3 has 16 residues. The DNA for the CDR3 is TGTGCCAGCAGTTTTAACGGGGGGGCTGGTACCGGGGAGCTGTTTTTT. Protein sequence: CASSFNGGAGTGELFF.

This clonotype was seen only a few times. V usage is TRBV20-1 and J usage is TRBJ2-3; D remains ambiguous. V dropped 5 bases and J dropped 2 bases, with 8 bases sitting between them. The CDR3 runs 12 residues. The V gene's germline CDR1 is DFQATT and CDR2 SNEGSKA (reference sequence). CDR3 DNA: TGCAGTGCTCCCATATACACAGATACGCAGTATTTT. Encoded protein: CSAPIYTDTQYF.

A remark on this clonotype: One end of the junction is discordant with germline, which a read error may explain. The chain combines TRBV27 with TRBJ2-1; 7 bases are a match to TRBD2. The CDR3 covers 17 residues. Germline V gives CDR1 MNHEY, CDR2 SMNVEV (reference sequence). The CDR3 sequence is CASSLSGGSSSYNGQFF. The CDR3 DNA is TGTGCCAGCAGTTTATCCGGCGGGAGTTCCTCCTACAATGGGCAGTTCTTC.

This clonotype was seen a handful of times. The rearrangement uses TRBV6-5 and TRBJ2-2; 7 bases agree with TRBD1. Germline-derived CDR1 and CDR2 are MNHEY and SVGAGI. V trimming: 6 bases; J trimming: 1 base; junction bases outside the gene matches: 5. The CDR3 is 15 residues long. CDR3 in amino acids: CASRLTGLNTGELFF. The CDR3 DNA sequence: TGTGCCAGCAGGCTGACAGGGCTGAACACCGGGGAGCTGTTTTTT.

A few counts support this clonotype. CDR3 sequence reads: CASSQDAATANYGYTF. In nucleotides, the CDR3 is TGTGCCAGCAGCCAAGATGCGGCGACAGCGAACTATGGCTACACCTTC. The chain uses TRBV3-1 and TRBJ1-2, with a weak D call TRBD1 (5 bases). The CDR3 covers 16 residues. Germline V lookup: CDR1 LGHDT, CDR2 YNNKEL (reference sequence). V lost 0 bases to trimming and J lost 2 bases, with 13 bases between them.

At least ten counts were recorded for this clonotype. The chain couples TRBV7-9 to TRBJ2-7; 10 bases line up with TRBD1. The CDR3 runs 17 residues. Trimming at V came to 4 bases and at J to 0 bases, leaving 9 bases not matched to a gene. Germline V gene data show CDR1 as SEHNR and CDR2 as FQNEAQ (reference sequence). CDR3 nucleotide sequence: TGTGCCAGCAGCTCCCGGGACAGGGGTAACTCCTCCTACGAGCAGTACTTC. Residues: CASSSRDRGNSSYEQYF.

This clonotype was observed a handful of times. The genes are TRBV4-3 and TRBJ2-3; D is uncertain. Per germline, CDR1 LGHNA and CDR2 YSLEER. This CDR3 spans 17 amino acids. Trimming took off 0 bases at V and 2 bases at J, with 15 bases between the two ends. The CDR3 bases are TGCGCCAGCAGCCAAGAGACCTGGGCGGTTGACACAGATACGCAGTATTTT. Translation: CASSQETWAVDTDTQYF.

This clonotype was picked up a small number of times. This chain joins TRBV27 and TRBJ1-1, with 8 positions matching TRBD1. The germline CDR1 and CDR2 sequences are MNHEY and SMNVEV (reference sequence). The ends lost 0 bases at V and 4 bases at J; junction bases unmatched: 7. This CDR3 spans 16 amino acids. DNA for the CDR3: TGTGCCAGCAGTTTATCGCCAGGGGGCGAAGTCACTGAAGCTTTCTTT. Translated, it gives CASSLSPGGEVTEAFF.

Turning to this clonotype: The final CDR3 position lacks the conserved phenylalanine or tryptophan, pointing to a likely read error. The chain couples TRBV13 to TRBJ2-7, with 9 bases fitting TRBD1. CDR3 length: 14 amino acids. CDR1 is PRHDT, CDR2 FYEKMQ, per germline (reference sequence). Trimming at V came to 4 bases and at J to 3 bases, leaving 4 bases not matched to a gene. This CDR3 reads CASSSRQGVYEQYL. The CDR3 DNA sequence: TGTGCCAGCAGCTCCCGACAGGGGGTCTACGAGCAGTACCTC.